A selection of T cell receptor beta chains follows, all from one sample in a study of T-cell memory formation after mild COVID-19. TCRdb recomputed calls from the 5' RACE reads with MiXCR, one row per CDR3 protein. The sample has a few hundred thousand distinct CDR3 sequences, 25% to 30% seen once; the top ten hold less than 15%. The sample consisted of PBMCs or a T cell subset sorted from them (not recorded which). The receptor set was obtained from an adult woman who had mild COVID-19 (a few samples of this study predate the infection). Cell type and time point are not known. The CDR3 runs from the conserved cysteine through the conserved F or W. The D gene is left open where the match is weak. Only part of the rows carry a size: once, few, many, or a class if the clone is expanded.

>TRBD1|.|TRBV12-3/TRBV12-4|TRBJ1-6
CASSRRQGWSPLHF
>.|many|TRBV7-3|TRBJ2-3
CASIQGPGTSRPGYF
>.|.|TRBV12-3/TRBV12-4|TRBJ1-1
CASLPTINTEAFF
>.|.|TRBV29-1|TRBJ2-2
CSAGQHTGELFF
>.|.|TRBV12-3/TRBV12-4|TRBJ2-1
CASRTRLDEQFF
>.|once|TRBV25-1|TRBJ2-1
CASTEGGSSYNEQFF
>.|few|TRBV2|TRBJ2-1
CASSGILRLAYNEQFF
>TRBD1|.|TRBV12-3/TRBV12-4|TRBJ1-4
CASRTGVYNEKLFF
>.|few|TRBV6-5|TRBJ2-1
CASSYGQGGEQFF
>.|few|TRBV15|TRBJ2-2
CATSRATRSGELFF
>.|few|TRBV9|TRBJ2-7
CASSSDSAYEQYF
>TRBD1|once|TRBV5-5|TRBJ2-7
CASSLRLGTGVSEQYF
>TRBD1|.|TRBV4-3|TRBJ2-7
CASSQGHPQGSYYEQYF
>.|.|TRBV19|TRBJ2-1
CASSIVGLGNEQFF
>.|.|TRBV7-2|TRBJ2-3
CASSTLKGSTDTQYF
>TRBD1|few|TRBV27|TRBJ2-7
CAKSPGTGEYEQYF
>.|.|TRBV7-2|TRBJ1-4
CASSYTDNRPNEKLFF
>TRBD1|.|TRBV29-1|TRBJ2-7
CSAGQGQQYF
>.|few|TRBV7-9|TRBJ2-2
CASSSSRDGTGELFF
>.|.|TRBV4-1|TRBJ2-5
CASSFLGGAETQYF
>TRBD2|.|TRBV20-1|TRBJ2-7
CSAPGLAGDEQYF
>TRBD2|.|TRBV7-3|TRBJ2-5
CASSLGGDRETQYF
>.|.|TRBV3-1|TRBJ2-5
CASSQGGEAQYF
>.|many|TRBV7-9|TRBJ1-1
CASSLAGVGTEAFF
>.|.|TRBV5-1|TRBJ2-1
CASSLAGGWVADNEQFF
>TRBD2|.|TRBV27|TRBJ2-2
CASSTSGLARPGELFF
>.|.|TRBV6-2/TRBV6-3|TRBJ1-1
CAISRQRPRTEAFF
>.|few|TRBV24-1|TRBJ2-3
CAIEAGGKTDTQYF
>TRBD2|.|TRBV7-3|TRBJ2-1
CASGLADNEQFF
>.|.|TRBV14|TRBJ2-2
CASSQNRQGSNTGELFF
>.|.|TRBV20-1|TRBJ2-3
CSAKSGDTQYF
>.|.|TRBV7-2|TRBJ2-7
CASSLGRGIYEQYF
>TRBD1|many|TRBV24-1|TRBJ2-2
CATSDPRTGNTGELFF
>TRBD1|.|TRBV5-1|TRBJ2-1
CASRAQGEYNEQFF
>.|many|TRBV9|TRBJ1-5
CASSVSPGGDQPQHF
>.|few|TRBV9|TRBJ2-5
CASSGGTEETQYF
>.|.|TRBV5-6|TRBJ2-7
CASSAGDAKQYF
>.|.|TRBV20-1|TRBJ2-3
CSAKVGAGPDTQYF
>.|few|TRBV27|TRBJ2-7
CASSLSEALNGYEQYF
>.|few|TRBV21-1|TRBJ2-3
CASSKGPEESTDTQYF
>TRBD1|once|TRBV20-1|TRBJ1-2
CSARVTGEHYGYTF
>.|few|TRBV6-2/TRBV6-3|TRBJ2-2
CASSTSLYTGELFF
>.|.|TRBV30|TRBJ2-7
CAWNPPGLLREQYF
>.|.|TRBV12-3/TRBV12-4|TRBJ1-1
CASSRGGMVAFF
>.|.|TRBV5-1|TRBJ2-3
CASSLGSRSTDTQYF
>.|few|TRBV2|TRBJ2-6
CASSGAGASGANVLTF